This is a list of T cell receptor beta chains from one sample in a study of T cell changes during pregnancy in multiple sclerosis. The protocol was immunoSEQ multiplex PCR, while the TCRdb copy is restricted to in-frame clones and leaves out a portion. Among 45,000 to 55,000 clones listed, just over 85% were seen once. The sample consisted of CD4+ T cells from peripheral blood mononuclear cells, taken in the second trimester of pregnancy. These receptors originate from a female donor with multiple sclerosis, enrolled in a pregnancy study. CDR3s include the opening cysteine and the closing phenylalanine or tryptophan.

>TRBJ2-3|15|TRBV19
CASSMVRGWADTQYF
>TRBJ2-1|14|TRBV7-2
CASSERQGNNEQFF
>TRBJ2-7|16|TRBV7-2
CASSVDGTGGFYEQYF
>TRBJ1-4|13|TRBV11-2
CASSLDRNEKLFF
>TRBJ2-1|15|TRBV5-1
CASSLSLAGENEQFF
>TRBJ2-1|15|TRBV11-3
CASSPGTSGRNEQFF
>TRBJ1-1|13|TRBV10-3
CAIRGQGNTEAFF
>TRBJ2-7|17|TRBV4-1
CASSLNAGIGIVREQYF
>TRBJ2-3|14|TRBV28
CASSSGWGTDTQYF
>TRBJ2-7|14|TRBV28
CASRASGGPYEQYF
>TRBJ1-5|16|TRBV4-3
CASSQDSGQGRQPQHF
>TRBJ2-2|15|TRBV27
CASSHNRGGTGELFF
>TRBJ1-1|13|TRBV29-1
CSVVTGTNTEAFF
>TRBJ2-4|14|TRBV5-6
CASSLVTGENIQYF
>TRBJ2-7|13|TRBV6-5
CASSIGQVYEQYF
>TRBJ1-1|12|TRBV5-4
CASSSKNTEAFF
>TRBJ2-5|16|TRBV11-2
CASSLGVGGRGETQYF
>TRBJ1-2|15|TRBV7-9
CASSEGQSGPYGYTF
>TRBJ1-1|14|TRBV7-9
CASSLRTENTEAFF
>TRBJ1-1|13|TRBV7-2
CASKRPLNTEAFF
>TRBJ1-1|14|TRBV7-3
CASSSQPGVTEAFF
>TRBJ2-1|17|TRBV5-1
CASSLGAGSGSVNEQFF
>TRBJ2-7|15|TRBV7-9
CASSSSGRNSYEQYF
>TRBJ2-6|14|TRBV5-5
CASRASSGANVLTF
>TRBJ1-2|16|TRBV5-6
CASSLENLGGYRGYTF
>TRBJ1-4|14|TRBV5-4
CASSSQGSGEKLFF
>TRBJ2-7|16|TRBV23-1
CASSRRAGEFSYEQYF
>TRBJ2-3|14|TRBV28
CASSQRGSTDTQYF
>TRBJ1-2|12|TRBV6-1
CASSGDIYGYTF
>TRBJ2-1|16|TRBV27
CASSFRTSGFYNEQFF
>TRBJ1-3|17|TRBV19
CASSLATGTNSGNTIYF
>TRBJ2-1|14|TRBV7-7
CASSLEGLGNEQFF
>TRBJ2-1|15|TRBV2
CASSVRSGRYNEQFF
>TRBJ1-1|13|TRBV11-2
CASSSQGGTEAFF
>TRBJ1-2|13|TRBV2
CASSVQGDYGYTF
>TRBJ2-1|20|TRBV5-1
CASSPRGVAGTTSSYNEQFF
>TRBJ2-1|15|TRBV5-5
CASRSWRSSYNEQFF
>TRBJ2-1|19|TRBV18
CASSPRDRRQGNVHNEQFF
>TRBJ2-1|12|TRBV6-1
CASSEWHNEQFF
>TRBJ2-3|14|TRBV12-5
CASGVGQSTDTQYF
>TRBJ1-1|15|TRBV11-2
CASSLELGGHTEAFF
>TRBJ1-1|15|TRBV7-9
CASSFLPGVTTEAFF
>TRBJ2-5|12|TRBV18
CASSGGQETQYF
>TRBJ2-5|13|TRBV10-1
CASSETSGETQYF
>TRBJ1-1|11|TRBV6-5
CASSYKGEAFF
>TRBJ2-6|14|TRBV4-1
CASSQESGANVLTF